The 17 T cell receptor beta chains presented below share a single source sample, sequenced in a study of patients and donors after allogeneic stem cell transplantation. TCRdb re-called the RT-PCR reads with MiXCR, one entry per CDR3 protein. The table records about 88,000 distinct CDR3 sequences, 45% to 50% of them present only once. The source material was blood, either unsorted or a sorted T cell fraction (not recorded which). These receptors were collected from a human donor who was either an allogeneic HSCT recipient or a stem cell or donor lymphocyte infusion donor (not recorded which). It is not recorded whose cells these are; they may come from a transplant donor.

This clonotype appeared a few times. The chain employs TRBV7-2 and TRBJ1-3, with D uncertain. The CDR3 is made up of 13 amino acids. V was shortened by 0 bases and J by 8 bases, with 8 bases between the two germline ends. Germline V gene lookup returns CDR1 SGHTA and CDR2 FQGNSA. The CDR3 region is CASSLAMRDTIYF. DNA for the CDR3: TGTGCCAGCAGCTTAGCCATGAGGGACACCATATATTTT.

The J gene is TRBJ1-5, the V gene TRBV6-5, with D perhaps matching TRBD1 (6 bases). From germline, CDR1 is MNHEY and CDR2 SVGAGI. The CDR3 contains 15 residues. V lost 0 bases and J lost 4, with 10 bases in between. Here the CDR3 reads CASSYSWTDNQPQHF. The CDR3 DNA sequence: TGTGCCAGCAGTTACTCCTGGACAGATAATCAGCCCCAGCATTTT.

The V and J genes are TRBV10-2 and TRBJ2-1; D gene unclear. V lost 3 bases and J lost 4, with 4 bases in between. The CDR3 runs to 12 residues. Germline CDR1 WSHSY, CDR2 SAAADI. CDR3 bases: TGCGCCAGCAGTGACACGTACAATGAGCAGTTCTTC. Protein sequence: CASSDTYNEQFF.

V usage is TRBV27 and J usage is TRBJ2-1, with 8 bases matching TRBD2. Unmatched junction bases numbered 4, after V lost 0 bases and J lost 3 bases. The CDR3 spans 16 residues. Per the germline V gene, CDR1 is MNHEY and CDR2 is SMNVEV (reference sequence). CDR3 loop: CASSLSWREDYNEQFF. As DNA, the CDR3 is TGTGCCAGCAGTTTATCGTGGCGGGAGGACTACAATGAGCAGTTCTTC.

This clonotype was recorded a few times. One end of the junction fails to match germline, which may point to a read error. The chain is built from TRBV4-2 and TRBJ1-1; 7 bases fit TRBD1. This CDR3 has 15 amino acids. Per germline, CDR1 LGHNA and CDR2 YNFKEQ. The CDR3 loop reads CASSQATGLNTEAFF. The CDR3 DNA follows: TGTGCCAGCAGCCAAGCGACAGGGTTGAATACTGAAGCTTTCTTT.

The V call is TRBV6-2 or TRBV6-3, the J call TRBJ1-1, with D perhaps matching TRBD1 (6 bases). In germline, CDR1 is MNHEY, CDR2 SVGEGT. Trimming took 2 bases from V and 0 from J, leaving 10 bases between them. This CDR3 comprises 15 residues. CDR3 in amino acids: CASSYPTGMNTEAFF. The CDR3 DNA reads TGTGCCAGCAGTTACCCGACAGGTATGAACACTGAAGCTTTCTTT.

The DNA of the CDR3 is TGTGCCAGCAGCGTTGGACTAGCAGCATACAATGAGCAGTTCTTC. As protein: CASSVGLAAYNEQFF. The rearrangement links TRBV9 to TRBJ2-1; 8 bases map to TRBD2. The germline CDR1 and CDR2 sequences are SGDLS and YYNGEE. V shed 2 bases, J shed 4 bases, and the junction held 5 bases outside the gene matches. This CDR3 spans 15 amino acids.

The chain uses TRBV24-1 and TRBJ1-1, with TRBD1 matching 7 bases. Germline V gene sequence: CDR1 KGHDR, CDR2 SFDVKD. The CDR3 runs to 12 residues. Trimming cost V 4 bases and J 8 bases; bases outside gene matches: 3. Written as DNA, the CDR3 is TGTGCCACCAGTGAGTCACAGGGGGAAGCTTTCTTT. It encodes CATSESQGEAFF.

V is TRBV28 and J is TRBJ1-5, with 8 positions matching TRBD1. Germline V gene sequence: CDR1 MDHEN, CDR2 SYDVKM. The ends lost 4 bases at V and 7 bases at J; junction bases unmatched: 12. The CDR3 has 16 residues. The CDR3 loop is CASSSPTTGVDQPQHF. The CDR3 nucleotides are TGTGCCAGCAGTTCCCCGACGACAGGGGTGGACCAGCCCCAGCATTTT.

The genes are TRBV20-1 and TRBJ1-2, with D unclear. The CDR3 sequence is 13 residues long. With 8 bases removed from V and 0 bases from J, the gap between germline ends came to 13 bases. CDR1 and CDR2 (germline): DFQATT, SNEGSKA (reference sequence). CDR3 loop: CSHMPGANYGYTF. CDR3 coding DNA: TGCAGTCACATGCCTGGGGCTAACTATGGCTACACCTTC.

The sample holds a few counts of this clonotype. The chain uses TRBV14 and TRBJ2-3; perhaps TRBD1 as D (5 bases). With 3 bases removed from V and 6 bases from J, the gap between germline ends came to 13 bases. The CDR3 extends over 14 amino acids. Germline V gene lookup returns CDR1 SGHDN and CDR2 FVKESK. In DNA form, the CDR3 reads TGTGCCAGCAGCCACACTGACAGCCCGGATACGCAGTATTTT. Residues: CASSHTDSPDTQYF.

The gene calls are TRBV27 and TRBJ2-3; D gene uncertain. Looked up from germline, CDR1 is MNHEY and CDR2 is SMNVEV (reference sequence). V gave up 5 bases and J gave up 2 bases, with 14 bases separating them. The CDR3 is 15 residues long. CDR3 sequence reads: CASSPRWAATDTQYF. The DNA for the CDR3 is TGTGCCAGCAGTCCCCGATGGGCGGCCACAGATACGCAGTATTTT.

The chain uses TRBV6-1 and TRBJ1-3; 7 positions agree with TRBD1. J lost 0 bases, V lost 10 bases, and 12 bases had no gene match. Looked up from germline, CDR1 is MNHNS and CDR2 is SASEGT. The CDR3 contains 16 residues. The DNA for the CDR3 is TGTGCCACTTCTCGGGACAGTTCGACCTCTGGAAACACCATATATTTT. Its translation is CATSRDSSTSGNTIYF.

This clonotype was seen a handful of times. The chain is built from TRBV10-1 and TRBJ1-5; D remains unclear. The V gene's germline CDR1 is WNHNN and CDR2 SYGVQD (reference sequence). With 2 bases removed from V and 4 bases from J, the gap between germline ends came to 9 bases. The CDR3 totals 14 residues. The CDR3 DNA is TGCGCCAGCAGTGAGGGAGGGATAAATCAGCCCCAGCATTTT. Protein: CASSEGGINQPQHF.

This clonotype was seen only once. The rearrangement joins TRBV11-3 to TRBJ1-1, with D unclear. Germline CDR1 and CDR2: SGHNT and YENEEA. The germline V and J ends were trimmed by 4 bases and 7 bases, with 16 bases remaining between them. The CDR3 is 14 amino acids. The CDR3 loop is CASSSRGGRSEAFF. The CDR3 region has the DNA TGTGCCAGCAGCTCCCGGGGAGGAAGAAGTGAAGCTTTCTTT.

The chain carries TRBV5-5 and TRBJ1-2; no clear D gene. CDR3 length: 13 residues. Germline V gene sequence: CDR1 SGHKS, CDR2 YYEKEE (reference sequence). Trimming took off 0 bases at V and 8 bases at J, with 11 bases between the two ends. The CDR3 sequence is CASSLDARSGYTF. The CDR3 nucleotides read TGTGCCAGCAGCTTGGATGCTCGGAGCGGCTACACCTTC.

The rearrangement joins TRBV28 to TRBJ1-6; D unresolved. Trimming took 6 bases from V and 0 from J, leaving 9 bases between them. The V gene's germline CDR1 is MDHEN and CDR2 SYDVKM. CDR3 length: 15 residues. CDR3 amino acids: CASRTPSSYNSPLHF. The CDR3 coding sequence is TGTGCCAGCAGGACACCAAGCTCCTATAATTCACCCCTCCACTTT. Looking up the rest from reference TRBV28 and TRBJ1-6 gives the full variable domain: DVKVTQSSRYLVKRTGEKVFLECVQDMDHENMFWYRQDPGLGLRLIYFSYDVKMKEKGDIPEGYSVSREKKERFSLILESASTNQTSMYLCASRTPSSYNSPLHFGNGTRLTVT.